The clone carrying this TCR beta chain was seen just once. Its antigen is unknown. Method: immunoSEQ multiplex PCR; TCRdb's copy keeps in-frame clones and lacks some. The table lists about 22,000 clones, approximately 81% of them singletons. These data originate in a study of vaccination effects on CD4 cells after COVID-19. ViraFEST used viral peptide pools to expand antigen-specific CD4+ T cells before sequencing. Subsequent to roughly 9 days of culture, CD4+ T cells were isolated. Vaccinated recipients, who were negative for nucleocapsid antibodies, had no history of SARS-CoV-2 infection. Wells containing approximately 2 million PBMC each were cultured with about 9 IU/ml IL-2 and 8 to 10 ug/ml peptides. At days 3 and 7, half of the medium was exchanged for IL-2 medium. CDR3 length: 15 amino acids. Germline-derived CDR1 and CDR2 are MGHDK and SYGVNS. J gave up 4 bases and V 6 bases, and 7 bases lay outside the gene matches.

Findings and caveats of the study: Vaccine- and infection-induced clones showed marked clonal contraction late following vaccination. Vaccine-induced clones in healthy vaccinees cross-reacted with common cold coronaviruses in only 1 of 255 cases.

The TCR comes from a human donor who received a COVID-19 vaccine. This sample comprised CD4+ T cells from PBMCs cultured with HCoV-NL63 spike peptides, obtained before COVID-19 vaccination. This chain links TRBV25-1 with TRBJ2-5; the match to TRBD1 covers 11 bases. The CDR3 reads CASRRDRGFGETQYF. The CDR3 DNA follows: TGTGCCAGCAGACGGGACAGGGGGTTCGGAGAGACCCAGTACTTC.